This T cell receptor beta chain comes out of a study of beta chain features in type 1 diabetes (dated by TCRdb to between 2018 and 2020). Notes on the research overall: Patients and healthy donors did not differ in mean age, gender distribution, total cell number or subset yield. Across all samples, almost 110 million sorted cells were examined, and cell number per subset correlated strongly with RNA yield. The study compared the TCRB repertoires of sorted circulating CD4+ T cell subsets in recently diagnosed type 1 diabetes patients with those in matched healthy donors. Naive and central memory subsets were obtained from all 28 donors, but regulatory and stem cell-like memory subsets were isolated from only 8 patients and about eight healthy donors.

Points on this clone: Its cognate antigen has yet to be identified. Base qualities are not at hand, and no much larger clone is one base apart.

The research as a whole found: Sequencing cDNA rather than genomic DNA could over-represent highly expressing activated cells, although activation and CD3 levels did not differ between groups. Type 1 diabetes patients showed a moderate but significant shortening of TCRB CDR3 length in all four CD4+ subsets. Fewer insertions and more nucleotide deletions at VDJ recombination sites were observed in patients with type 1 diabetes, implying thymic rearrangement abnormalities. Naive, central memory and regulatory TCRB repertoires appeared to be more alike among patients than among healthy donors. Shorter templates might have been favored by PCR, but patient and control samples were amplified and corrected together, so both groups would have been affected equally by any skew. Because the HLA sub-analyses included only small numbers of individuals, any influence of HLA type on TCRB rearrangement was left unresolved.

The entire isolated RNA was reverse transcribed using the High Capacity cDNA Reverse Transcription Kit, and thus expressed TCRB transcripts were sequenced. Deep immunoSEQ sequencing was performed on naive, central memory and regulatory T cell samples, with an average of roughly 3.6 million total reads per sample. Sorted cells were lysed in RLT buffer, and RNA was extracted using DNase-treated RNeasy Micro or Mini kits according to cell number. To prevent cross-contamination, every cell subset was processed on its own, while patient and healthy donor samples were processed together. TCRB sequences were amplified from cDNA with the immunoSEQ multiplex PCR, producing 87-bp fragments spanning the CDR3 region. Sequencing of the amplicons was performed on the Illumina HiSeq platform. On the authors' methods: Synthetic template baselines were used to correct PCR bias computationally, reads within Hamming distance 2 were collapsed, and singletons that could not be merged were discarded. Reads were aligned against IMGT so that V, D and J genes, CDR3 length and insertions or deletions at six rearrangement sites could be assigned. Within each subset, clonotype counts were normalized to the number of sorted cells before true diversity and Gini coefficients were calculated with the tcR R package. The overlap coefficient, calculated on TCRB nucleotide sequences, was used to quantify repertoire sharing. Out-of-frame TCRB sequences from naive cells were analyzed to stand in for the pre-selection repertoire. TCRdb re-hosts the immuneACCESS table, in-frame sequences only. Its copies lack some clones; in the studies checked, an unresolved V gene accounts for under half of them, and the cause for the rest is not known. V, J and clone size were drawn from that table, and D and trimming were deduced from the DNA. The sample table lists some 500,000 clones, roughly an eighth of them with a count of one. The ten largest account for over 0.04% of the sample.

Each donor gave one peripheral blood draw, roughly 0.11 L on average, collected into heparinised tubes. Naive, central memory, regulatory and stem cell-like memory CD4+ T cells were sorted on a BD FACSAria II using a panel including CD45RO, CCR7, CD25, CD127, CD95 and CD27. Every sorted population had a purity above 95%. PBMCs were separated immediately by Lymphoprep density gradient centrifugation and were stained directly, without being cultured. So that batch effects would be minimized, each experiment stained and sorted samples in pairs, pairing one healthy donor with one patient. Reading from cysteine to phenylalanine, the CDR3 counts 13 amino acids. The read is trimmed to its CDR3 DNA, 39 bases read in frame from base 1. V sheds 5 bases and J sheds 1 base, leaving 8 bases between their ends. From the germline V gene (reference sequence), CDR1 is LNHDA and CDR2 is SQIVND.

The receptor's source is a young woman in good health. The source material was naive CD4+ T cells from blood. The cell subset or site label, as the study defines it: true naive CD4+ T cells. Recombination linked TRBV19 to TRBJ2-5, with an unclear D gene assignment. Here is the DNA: TGTGCCAGTAGTCCGTTCCTCCAAGAGACCCAGTACTTC. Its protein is CASSPFLQETQYF.